Listed below are T cell receptor beta chains from one sample, sequenced in a study of a mutant IDH1 vaccine in newly diagnosed glioma. Their antigens remain unidentified. Using immunoSEQ multiplex PCR, the repertoire was profiled, and TCRdb retains in-frame clones only, with some absent. The sample holds over 95,000 clones, about nine tenths seen once. Specimen: PBMCs, collected from a glioma patient whose treatment included an IDH1 peptide vaccine. These receptors were obtained from a woman between 45 and 65 years old with glioma. Both conserved end residues are part of each CDR3. D genes are given only for firm matches. Clone size is stated in some rows and not others, as once, few, many or a class when expanded.

j_call clone_size v_call d_call cdr3_nt cdr3_aa
TRBJ1-2 once TRBV28 - TGTGCCAGCAGTTCGACAGAAAAATATGGCTACACCTTC CASSSTEKYGYTF
TRBJ2-2 - TRBV7-9 - TGTGCCAGCAGCTTCCCCCTCTCATCCGGGGAGCTGTTTTTT CASSFPLSSGELFF
TRBJ1-5 - TRBV6-5 - TGTGCCAGCAGTTACAGGGGAAGTCAGCCCCAGCATTTT CASSYRGSQPQHF
TRBJ2-7 - TRBV9 - TGTGCCAGCAGCGTCGGACAGTTCTCCTACGAGCAGTACTTC CASSVGQFSYEQYF
TRBJ1-2 - TRBV7-3 - TGTGCCAGCAGCGCGAGCCCGACGGGCAACTATGGCTACACCTTC CASSASPTGNYGYTF
TRBJ1-4 - TRBV4-1 - TGCGCCAGCAGCCCCCTCATCATGGGGTATGAAAAACTGTTTTTT CASSPLIMGYEKLFF
TRBJ2-1 - TRBV5-1 - TGCGCCAGCAGCTTGGATTCGGGCCTCAGAGCTCATGAGCAGTTCTTC CASSLDSGLRAHEQFF
TRBJ2-5 few TRBV19 - TGTGCCAGTAGTTTCCAGGGGGGAAAGACCCAGTACTTC CASSFQGGKTQYF
TRBJ1-2 once TRBV7-2 - TGTGCCAGCAGCTTAGGTATCGGAACTAACTATGGCTACACCTTC CASSLGIGTNYGYTF
TRBJ1-1 - TRBV28 TRBD1 TGTGCCAGCAGTTTAGGACAGGGCGAGGCTTTCTTT CASSLGQGEAFF
TRBJ2-6 - TRBV7-9 TRBD1 TGTGCCAGCAGCTTAATAGGCGGACAGGGGCCCTCTGGGGCCAACGTCCTGACTTTC CASSLIGGQGPSGANVLTF
TRBJ1-2 - TRBV30 - TGTGCCTGGAGTGTAGGTCTGCTAACGGGCTACACCTTC CAWSVGLLTGYTF
TRBJ2-2 - TRBV2 TRBD1 TGTGCCAGCATACGGACAGGGAGAAACACCGGGGAGCTGTTTTTT CASIRTGRNTGELFF
TRBJ1-3 - TRBV19 - TGTGCCAGTAGTATAAGGGGAACTGGAAACACCATATATTTT CASSIRGTGNTIYF
TRBJ1-1 - TRBV6-1 - TGTGCCAGCACTTCTACAGGGTTGGACACTGAAGCTTTCTTT CASTSTGLDTEAFF
TRBJ2-5 - TRBV11-2 TRBD1 TGTGCCAGCAGCCCAGGGACAGCACCCCGGGAGACCCAGTACTTC CASSPGTAPRETQYF
TRBJ1-5 - TRBV10-3 - TGTGCCATCAGTGATAGCAATCAGCCCCAGCATTTT CAISDSNQPQHF
TRBJ2-1 - TRBV7-7 - TGTGCTAGCAGCTTAGTTCCGGGGGCGGTGTACAATGAGCAGTTCTTC CASSLVPGAVYNEQFF
TRBJ1-6 - TRBV30 - TGTGCCTGGAGTGACGGTAATTCACCCCTCCACTTT CAWSDGNSPLHF
TRBJ2-3 - TRBV27 - TGTGCCAGCAGTGACGACGGCCAAGGTACGCAGTATTTT CASSDDGQGTQYF
TRBJ2-1 once TRBV6-5 - TGTGCCAGCAGCGACAGGTTAAGCTCCTACAATGAGCAGTTCTTC CASSDRLSSYNEQFF
TRBJ2-7 - TRBV9 TRBD2 TGTGCCAGCAGCGGGCGGGAGAGCTCCTACGAGCAGTACTTC CASSGRESSYEQYF
TRBJ2-5 - TRBV5-1 TRBD2 TGCGCCAGCAGCTTGGGATTAGCGGGAGGTGAGGAGACCCAGTACTTC CASSLGLAGGEETQYF
TRBJ2-5 - TRBV27 - TGTGCCAGCAGTTTATTATGGAAAAGGGAGACCCAGTACTTC CASSLLWKRETQYF
TRBJ2-7 - TRBV2 - TGTGCCAGCAGTGATCTACTAGGACAAGGCTCCTACGAGCAGTACTTC CASSDLLGQGSYEQYF
TRBJ1-2 - TRBV29-1 - TGCAGCGTCCGCGGAAACTATGGCTACACCTTC CSVRGNYGYTF
TRBJ2-1 - TRBV7-2 - TGTGCCAGCAGCACTGGGGGGAATGAGCAGTTCTTC CASSTGGNEQFF
TRBJ2-7 - TRBV11-1 TRBD2 TGTGCCAGCAGCTCCGCCGGGACTAGCGGGAGTTTCTACGAGCAGTACTTC CASSSAGTSGSFYEQYF
TRBJ2-7 - TRBV5-6 - TGTGCCAGCAGCTTAGGGGCAGGCCCCGAGCAGTACTTC CASSLGAGPEQYF
TRBJ2-3 - TRBV5-1 - TGCGCCAGCAGCTTGGCGCAGGGAACAGATACGCAGTATTTT CASSLAQGTDTQYF
TRBJ2-1 few TRBV30 - TGTGCCTGGAGTGGCCTAGCGGACGGAGGGGGACCCTACAATGAGCAGTTCTTC CAWSGLADGGGPYNEQFF
TRBJ2-2 - TRBV11-2 - TGTGCCAGCAGTTCACTAGGGTCAAACACCGGGGAGCTGTTTTTT CASSSLGSNTGELFF
TRBJ1-3 - TRBV11-2 TRBD1 TGTGCCAGCAGCCTGGTGGAAGGACAGGCTTCTGGAAACACCATATATTTT CASSLVEGQASGNTIYF
TRBJ2-5 - TRBV21-1 - TGTGCCGGACGGCGGACGCTAGCGGGAGGTCAAGAGACCCAGTACTTC CAGRRTLAGGQETQYF
TRBJ2-1 - TRBV5-1 TRBD1 TGCGCCAGCAGCTGGACAGGGGGCGCCCACAATGAGCAGTTCTTC CASSWTGGAHNEQFF
TRBJ2-5 - TRBV5-1 - TGCGCCAGCAGCTCGACCGGCCAGGGACTTCAAGAGACCCAGTACTTC CASSSTGQGLQETQYF
TRBJ2-7 once TRBV7-8 - TGTGCCAGCAGCCCCCTACCGAGTAAGACCTACGAGCAGTACTTC CASSPLPSKTYEQYF
TRBJ2-7 - TRBV11-2 TRBD1 TGTGCCAGCAGCCGAACGAGGACAGGGGGACTTAGGGAGCAGTACTTC CASSRTRTGGLREQYF
TRBJ1-1 - TRBV6-5 - TGTGCCAGCAGTTACTATCGGGACACTGAAGCTTTCTTT CASSYYRDTEAFF
TRBJ1-4 few TRBV29-1 TRBD1 TGCAGCGTTGCCGATGGGACAGATGAAAAACTGTTTTTT CSVADGTDEKLFF
TRBJ2-7 - TRBV10-3 - TGTGCCATCAGTGAGTCCAGCGCCCCCTACGAGCAGTACTTC CAISESSAPYEQYF
TRBJ2-4 - TRBV6-6 TRBD1 TGTGCCAGCAGTCCCCCGGGACAGAAAAACATTCAGTACTTC CASSPPGQKNIQYF
TRBJ1-4 - TRBV2 - TGTGCCAGCAGTTATCAGAGCAGTGCAACTAATGAAAAACTGTTTTTT CASSYQSSATNEKLFF
TRBJ1-3 - TRBV28 - TGTGCCAGCAGTTTATACCCCGGCGGGGGCACTGGAAACACCATATATTTT CASSLYPGGGTGNTIYF
TRBJ2-7 - TRBV6-6 TRBD2 TGTGCCAGCAGTACTAGCGGGAGGCCGGGAGAGCAGTACTTC CASSTSGRPGEQYF
TRBJ2-1 - TRBV5-1 - TGCGCCAGCAGTGAGGACGGGACCTACAATGAGCAGTTCTTC CASSEDGTYNEQFF